Sequencing of this T cell receptor beta chain was carried out in a study of T cell responses to AZD1222 COVID-19 vaccine. This table comes from immunoSEQ multiplex PCR, and its TCRdb copy is limited to in-frame clones, with some not included. The profile shows more than 130,000 clones, roughly nine tenths of them singletons. After removal of 5 bases from V and 8 bases from J, the junction contained 8 bases not matched to a gene. Per the germline V gene, CDR1 is SGHTA and CDR2 is FQGNSA. This CDR3 has 14 amino acids. The sample consisted of peripheral blood, taken on day 0 of AZD1222 vaccination. This sequence was found in an adult in good health. The chain is built from TRBV7-2 and TRBJ2-1, with TRBD2 matching over 8 bases. CDR3 loop: CASSRGRNAHEQFF. In nucleotides, the CDR3 is TGTGCCAGCAGCCGCGGGAGGAATGCCCATGAGCAGTTCTTC.